This is a list of T cell receptor beta chains from one sample in a study of cytomegalovirus exposure and HLA in healthy donors. Profiled with immunoSEQ multiplex PCR; TCRdb holds only in-frame clones, not every one. The sample holds over 100,000 clones, around three quarters seen once. The source material was PBMCs. The receptors stem from a woman aged 25 to 39 in good health and CMV-seropositive. Each CDR3 is given with its conserved first and last residue. The order of the fields is CDR3 protein, CDR3 DNA, J gene, clone size, V gene, CDR3 length, D gene. D genes are given only for firm matches. Where a row states a size, it is once, few, many or the class of an expanded clone; other rows omit it.

CATSRGGGSHEQYF | TGTGCCACCAGCAGAGGGGGGGGGAGCCACGAGCAGTACTTC | TRBJ2-7 | . | TRBV15 | 14 | TRBD2
CASSLGLPGTGQETQYF | TGTGCCAGCAGCTTAGGTCTCCCTGGGACAGGCCAAGAGACCCAGTACTTC | TRBJ2-5 | . | TRBV7-6 | 17 | TRBD1
CASSLTGTGNTEAFF | TGTGCCAGCAGCCTAACCGGGACAGGGAACACTGAAGCTTTCTTT | TRBJ1-1 | once | TRBV7-6 | 15 | TRBD1
CAWMGTGSDTQYF | TGTGCCTGGATGGGGACAGGGTCAGATACGCAGTATTTT | TRBJ2-3 | few | TRBV30 | 13 | TRBD1
CASSYGSAGLNEQFF | TGCGCCAGCAGCTACGGGTCCGCGGGTCTCAATGAGCAGTTCTTC | TRBJ2-1 | . | TRBV5-1 | 15 | .
CASSQEDYGGNEQYF | TGCGCCAGCAGCCAAGAAGATTACGGGGGTAACGAGCAGTACTTC | TRBJ2-7 | . | TRBV4-1 | 15 | .
CASSEVFIPRLAGDNEQFF | TGTGCCAGCAGTGAAGTGTTTATCCCGCGGCTAGCGGGGGACAATGAGCAGTTCTTC | TRBJ2-1 | . | TRBV6-1 | 19 | TRBD2
CASSAGQGYGYTF | TGTGCCAGCAGTGCGGGACAGGGGTATGGCTACACCTTC | TRBJ1-2 | . | TRBV6-1 | 13 | TRBD1
CASSFDRGYTEAFF | TGTGCCAGCAGCTTCGATAGGGGCTACACTGAAGCTTTCTTT | TRBJ1-1 | . | TRBV5-4 | 14 | .
CATSREGQGSDGYTF | TGTGCCACCAGCAGAGAGGGACAGGGAAGCGATGGCTACACCTTC | TRBJ1-2 | once | TRBV15 | 15 | TRBD1
CASRGLTQPGGTIYF | TGTGCCAGCAGGGGGCTCACCCAACCCGGGGGCACCATATATTTT | TRBJ1-3 | . | TRBV28 | 15 | .
CASSQDWGRVSYGYTF | TGCGCCAGCAGCCAAGATTGGGGCAGGGTGAGCTATGGCTACACCTTC | TRBJ1-2 | . | TRBV4-1 | 16 | .
CATSSLAPGVDEKLFF | TGTGCCACCAGCAGCCTAGCCCCGGGGGTTGATGAAAAACTGTTTTTT | TRBJ1-4 | . | TRBV15 | 16 | .
CASGVTSSYEQYF | TGTGCCAGCGGTGTGACAAGCTCCTACGAGCAGTACTTC | TRBJ2-7 | . | TRBV6-1 | 13 | .
CASSSLTGYNQPQHF | TGTGCCAGCAGCTCCCTGACAGGGTACAATCAGCCCCAGCATTTT | TRBJ1-5 | . | TRBV5-8 | 15 | TRBD1
CASSPWPGQSSYNEQFF | TGTGCCAGCTCACCATGGCCGGGACAGAGCTCCTACAATGAGCAGTTCTTC | TRBJ2-1 | . | TRBV18 | 17 | TRBD1
CASSHRDRNTEAFF | TGTGCCAGCAGTCACCGGGACAGGAACACTGAAGCTTTCTTT | TRBJ1-1 | few | TRBV27 | 14 | TRBD1
CASSYSSAGIDGYTF | TGTGCCAGCAGTTACTCGTCAGCGGGAATAGATGGCTACACCTTC | TRBJ1-2 | . | TRBV6-5 | 15 | .
CASILLAGTDYNEQFF | TGTGCCAGCATCCTACTGGCCGGGACAGACTACAATGAGCAGTTCTTC | TRBJ2-1 | once | TRBV11-3 | 16 | TRBD1
CASSPGTGGYQPQHF | TGTGCCAGCAGCCCCGGGACAGGGGGCTATCAGCCCCAGCATTTT | TRBJ1-5 | . | TRBV2 | 15 | TRBD1
CASSEYPGQSYGYTF | TGTGCCAGCAGTGAATACCCGGGACAGAGCTATGGCTACACCTTC | TRBJ1-2 | . | TRBV2 | 15 | TRBD1
CASSRQGGEETQYF | TGTGCCAGCAGCCGACAGGGGGGAGAGGAGACCCAGTACTTC | TRBJ2-5 | . | TRBV7-2 | 14 | TRBD1
CASSFGRVAYEQYF | TGCGCCAGCAGCTTCGGCAGGGTGGCTTACGAGCAGTACTTC | TRBJ2-7 | . | TRBV5-1 | 14 | .
CASSLRGQGNSPLHF | TGTGCCAGCAGCTTACGGGGACAGGGAAATTCACCCCTCCACTTT | TRBJ1-6 | . | TRBV11-2 | 15 | TRBD1
CAMGGLAEETQYF | TGTGCCATGGGGGGACTAGCGGAGGAGACCCAGTACTTC | TRBJ2-5 | once | TRBV2 | 13 | TRBD2
CASSFQQVYEQYF | TGTGCCAGCAGCTTCCAACAGGTTTACGAGCAGTACTTC | TRBJ2-7 | . | TRBV7-2 | 13 | .
CASTKGLAGVGEQFF | TGTGCCAGCACAAAGGGACTAGCGGGGGTAGGGGAGCAGTTCTTC | TRBJ2-1 | . | TRBV6-1 | 15 | TRBD2
CASSVEANYGYTF | TGTGCCAGCAGTGTTGAGGCTAACTATGGCTACACCTTC | TRBJ1-2 | . | TRBV2 | 13 | .
CASSPETGVFSPLHF | TGTGCCAGCTCACCCGAGACAGGGGTATTCTCACCCCTCCACTTT | TRBJ1-6 | . | TRBV18 | 15 | TRBD1
CASSSRTSTDTQYF | TGTGCCAGCAGCTCGCGGACAAGCACAGATACGCAGTATTTT | TRBJ2-3 | few | TRBV13 | 14 | .
CASSLTGPSNEQYF | TGTGCCAGCAGCTTGACAGGGCCCTCTAACGAGCAGTACTTC | TRBJ2-7 | . | TRBV7-3 | 14 | TRBD1
CASSLAVASGQETQYF | TGTGCCAGCAGCTTGGCGGTAGCCTCCGGCCAAGAGACCCAGTACTTC | TRBJ2-5 | . | TRBV5-5 | 16 | .
CASSRGMGTANEQFF | TGTGCCAGCAGCCGAGGGATGGGGACAGCGAATGAGCAGTTCTTC | TRBJ2-1 | . | TRBV4-2 | 15 | TRBD1
CASSAPTGLKETQYF | TGTGCCAGCAGTGCGCCTACGGGACTAAAAGAGACCCAGTACTTC | TRBJ2-5 | . | TRBV25-1 | 15 | TRBD2
CASTTGIAAEAFF | TGTGCCAGCACCACAGGGATAGCCGCTGAAGCTTTCTTT | TRBJ1-1 | . | TRBV28 | 13 | .
CASSIVGLQRGGNEQFF | TGTGCCAGTAGTATTGTTGGTTTACAGCGGGGGGGCAATGAGCAGTTCTTC | TRBJ2-1 | . | TRBV19 | 17 | TRBD2
CASSRDRGLGSGNTIYF | TGTGCCAGCAGCCGGGACAGGGGGCTAGGCTCTGGAAACACCATATATTTT | TRBJ1-3 | . | TRBV5-5 | 17 | TRBD1
CSVTGGHEQYF | TGCAGCGTGACAGGGGGCCACGAGCAGTACTTC | TRBJ2-7 | . | TRBV29-1 | 11 | TRBD1
CASSWTGRSNQPQHF | TGTGCCAGCAGCTGGACAGGGCGGAGCAATCAGCCCCAGCATTTT | TRBJ1-5 | . | TRBV28 | 15 | TRBD1
CASSTGVEDTQYF | TGTGCCAGCAGTACAGGGGTGGAAGATACGCAGTATTTT | TRBJ2-3 | few | TRBV28 | 13 | TRBD1
CASADNSYEQYF | TGTGCCAGCGCCGACAATTCCTACGAGCAGTACTTC | TRBJ2-7 | . | TRBV7-9 | 12 | .
CASSLDEGATPEALHF | TGTGCCAGCAGCTTAGATGAGGGGGCAACGCCTGAGGCCCTCCACTTT | TRBJ1-6 | . | TRBV11-2 | 16 | TRBD1
CASSHDMDRGSYGANVLTF | TGCGCCAGCAGCCACGATATGGACAGGGGTTCTTATGGGGCCAACGTCCTGACTTTC | TRBJ2-6 | . | TRBV4-3 | 19 | TRBD1
CASRQGLGYTF | TGTGCCAGCAGGCAGGGGCTTGGCTACACCTTC | TRBJ1-2 | few | TRBV28 | 11 | .
CASSLLEPAADTQYF | TGTGCCAGCAGCTTGCTAGAGCCAGCTGCAGATACGCAGTATTTT | TRBJ2-3 | . | TRBV7-9 | 15 | .
CASSPRQGPSHYGYTF | TGTGCCAGCTCACCGAGACAGGGGCCCTCTCACTATGGCTACACCTTC | TRBJ1-2 | . | TRBV18 | 16 | TRBD1
CASSPLGGSYNEQFF | TGTGCCAGCAGCCCTCTCGGGGGGTCGTACAATGAGCAGTTCTTC | TRBJ2-1 | . | TRBV7-6 | 15 | TRBD2
CASSFGSGGLQETQYF | TGCGCCAGCAGCTTCGGAAGCGGGGGGCTCCAAGAGACCCAGTACTTC | TRBJ2-5 | . | TRBV5-1 | 16 | TRBD2
CASSVVASGGTHYNEQFF | TGTGCCAGCAGCGTAGTGGCTAGCGGGGGGACCCATTACAATGAGCAGTTCTTC | TRBJ2-1 | . | TRBV9 | 18 | TRBD2
CASSIGGQGGTEAFF | TGTGCCAGTAGTATAGGAGGACAGGGGGGCACTGAAGCTTTCTTT | TRBJ1-1 | . | TRBV19 | 15 | TRBD1
CAIREGAATEAFF | TGTGCCATCAGGGAGGGGGCAGCCACTGAAGCTTTCTTT | TRBJ1-1 | . | TRBV10-3 | 13 | TRBD1
CASRSTGSSNQPQHF | TGTGCCAGCAGGTCGACAGGGTCTAGCAATCAGCCCCAGCATTTT | TRBJ1-5 | . | TRBV6-5 | 15 | TRBD1
CASSTQGGKETQYF | TGTGCCAGCAGCACTCAGGGGGGTAAAGAGACCCAGTACTTC | TRBJ2-5 | . | TRBV7-2 | 14 | .
CASSYWGDRFKGEQYF | TGTGCCAGCAGTTACTGGGGGGACAGGTTTAAGGGCGAGCAGTACTTC | TRBJ2-7 | . | TRBV6-5 | 16 | TRBD1